The present T cell receptor beta chain was sequenced within a study of cytomegalovirus exposure and HLA in healthy donors. The V gene's germline CDR1 is SGDLS and CDR2 YYNGEE. This CDR3 is 16 amino acids long. Losses at the gene ends were 3 bases for V and 3 bases for J; bases not matched to a gene: 7. PCR involved 60 Vbeta and 13 Jbeta primers. Data came from immunoSEQ multiplex PCR; TCRdb stores just in-frame clones and leaves some out. The repertoire holds approximately 180,000 clones, with 82% as singletons. Sequenced input: PBMCs. This sequence was found in a woman younger than 30 in good health and CMV-seronegative. J is TRBJ2-1 and V is TRBV9; 9 bases match TRBD2. The CDR3 DNA is TGTGCCAGCAGCGCCTTAGCGGGAGTTGGCTACAATGAGCAGTTCTTC. The encoded protein is CASSALAGVGYNEQFF.